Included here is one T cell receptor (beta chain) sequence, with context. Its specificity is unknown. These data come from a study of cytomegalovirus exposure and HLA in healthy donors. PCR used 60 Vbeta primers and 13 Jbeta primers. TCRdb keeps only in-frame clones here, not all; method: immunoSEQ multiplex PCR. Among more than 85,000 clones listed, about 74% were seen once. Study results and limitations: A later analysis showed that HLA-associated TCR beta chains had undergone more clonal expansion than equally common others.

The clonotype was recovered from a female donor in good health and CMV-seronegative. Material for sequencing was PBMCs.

The CDR3 is CASSLVSAGQTYNEQFF. The DNA of the CDR3 is TGTGCCAGCAGCTTAGTTTCGGCGGGACAGACCTACAATGAGCAGTTCTTC. J is TRBJ2-1 and V is TRBV11-2; TRBD1 might be the D (7 bases). The V gene lost 1 base and the J gene lost 2 bases, with 15 bases spanning the gap. The germline CDR1 and CDR2 sequences are SGHAT and FQNNGV. The CDR3 length is 17 residues.